Here is one T cell receptor beta chain with its context. The data were obtained in a study of shared clonotypes between healthy human individuals. Turning to the study itself: Researchers assigned three CD4 naive, three CD4 memory, two CD8 naive and one CD8 memory plate to each donor.

Method: immunoSEQ multiplex PCR; TCRdb's copy keeps in-frame clones and lacks some. The table shows around 700,000 clones, with 92% occurring only once. Between the trimmed V and J ends, which lost 4 bases and 3 bases, there was a span of 14 bases. The CDR3 contains 14 residues. Looked up from germline, CDR1 is SGHNT and CDR2 is YYREEE (reference sequence). CD45RO-negative, CCR7-positively selected cells formed the naive CD8 fraction, excluding terminally differentiated effector memory CD45RA+ cells. The sequence was collected from a man in his thirties or forties in good health. This rearrangement joins TRBV5-4 to TRBJ2-7; D unresolved. Sequencing input: naive CD8+ T cells sorted from blood. CDR3 amino acids: CASSPSGVLYEQYF. The CDR3 region has the DNA TGTGCCAGCAGCCCGAGTGGAGTACTCTACGAGCAGTACTTC.